This TCR beta chain originates from a study of blood T cell repertoires in COVID-19. V was pared by 1 base and J by 1 base, with 12 bases between. CDR1 is LGHDT and CDR2 is YNNKEL in the germline V gene (reference sequence). CDR3 length: 16 amino acids. Only in-frame clones appear in the TCRdb table, and some are missing; sequencing was by immunoSEQ multiplex PCR. Counted here are fewer than 500,000 clones, 75% to 90% occurring once; the ten biggest clones make up under 1.5%. The sequence was obtained from a woman aged 25 to 39 with active or convalescent COVID-19. The chain recombines TRBV3-1 (or the pseudogene TRBV3-2) with TRBJ2-3, with a tentative D call TRBD2 (6 bases). The material sequenced was peripheral blood. The CDR3 DNA reads TGTGCCAGCAGCCAAGCTCGGGAGCCCGGCACAGATACGCAGTATTTT. Translating it yields CASSQAREPGTDTQYF.